This T cell receptor (beta chain) appears in the sequencing data of a study of post-analysis software for immune sequencing data. Broader study findings: In patients, TRBV5-6, TRBV5-1 and TRBV20-1 belonged to roughly five TRBV segments found more frequently than in controls. Versus controls, multiple sclerosis patients showed significantly lower diversity (normalized Chao1).

For this clonotype: Its antigen is undetermined.

The CDR3 contains 16 residues. V lost 3 bases to trimming and J lost 2 bases; unmatched junction nucleotides: 6. Germline values: CDR1 MNHEY, CDR2 SMNVEV (reference sequence). TCR beta libraries were prepared from cDNA with unique molecular identifiers. TCRdb fed the PCR reads into MiXCR, producing one record per CDR3 protein. The sample comprises 430,000 or so distinct CDR3 sequences, roughly 40% of which are singletons, and 7.5% to 8.5% rests with the top ten. This sequence was found in a girl aged 2 to 10 with multiple sclerosis. V is TRBV27 and J is TRBJ2-7, with 11 positions matching TRBD2. Sequenced: blood. The CDR3 DNA sequence: TGTGCCAGCAGTTTGAGTCTAGCGGGAGGTACCTACGAGCAGTACTTC. This translates into CASSLSLAGGTYEQYF.